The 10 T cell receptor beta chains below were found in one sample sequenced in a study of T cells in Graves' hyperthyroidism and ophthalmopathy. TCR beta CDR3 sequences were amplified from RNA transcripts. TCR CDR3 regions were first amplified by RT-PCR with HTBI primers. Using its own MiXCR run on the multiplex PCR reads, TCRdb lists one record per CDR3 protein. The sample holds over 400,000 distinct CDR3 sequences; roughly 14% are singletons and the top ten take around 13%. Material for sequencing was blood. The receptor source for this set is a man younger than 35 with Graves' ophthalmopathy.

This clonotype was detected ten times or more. CDR3 in DNA: TGTGCCAGCAGTTTGTCGACAGACGGGAACACCGGGGAGCTGTTTTTT. It specifies CASSLSTDGNTGELFF. The chain links TRBV28 to TRBJ2-2; D may be TRBD1 (5 bases). Germline loops: CDR1 MDHEN, CDR2 SYDVKM. The CDR3 consists of 16 residues. V was clipped by 3 bases and J by 1 base, with 12 bases between them.

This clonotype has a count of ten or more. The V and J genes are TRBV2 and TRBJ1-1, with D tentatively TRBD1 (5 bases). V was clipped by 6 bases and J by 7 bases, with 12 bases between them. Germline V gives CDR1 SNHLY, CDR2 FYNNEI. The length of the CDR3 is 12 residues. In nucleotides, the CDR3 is TGTGCCAGCAGAAGGAGAACAGGTGAAGCTTTCTTT. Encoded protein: CASRRRTGEAFF.

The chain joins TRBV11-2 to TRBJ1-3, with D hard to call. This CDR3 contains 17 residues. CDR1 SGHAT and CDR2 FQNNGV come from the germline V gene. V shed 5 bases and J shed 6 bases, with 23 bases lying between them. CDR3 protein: CASSHPIREIFVNTIYF. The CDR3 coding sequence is TGTGCCAGCAGCCATCCCATAAGGGAGATCTTTGTAAACACCATATATTTT.

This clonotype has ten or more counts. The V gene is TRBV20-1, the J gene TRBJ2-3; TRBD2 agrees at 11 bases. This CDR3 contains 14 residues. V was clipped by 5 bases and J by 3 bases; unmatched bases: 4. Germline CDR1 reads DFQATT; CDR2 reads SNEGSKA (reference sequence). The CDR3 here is CSAGLAGGTDTQYF. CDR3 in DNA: TGCAGTGCTGGATTAGCGGGGGGGACAGATACGCAGTATTTT.

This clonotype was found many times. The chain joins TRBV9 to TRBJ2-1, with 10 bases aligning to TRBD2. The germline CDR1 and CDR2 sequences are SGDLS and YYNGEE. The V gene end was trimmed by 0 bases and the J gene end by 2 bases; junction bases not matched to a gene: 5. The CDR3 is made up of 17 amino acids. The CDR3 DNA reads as TGTGCCAGCAGCGTAGGGCTAGCGGGAGACCCCTACAATGAGCAGTTCTTC. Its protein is CASSVGLAGDPYNEQFF.

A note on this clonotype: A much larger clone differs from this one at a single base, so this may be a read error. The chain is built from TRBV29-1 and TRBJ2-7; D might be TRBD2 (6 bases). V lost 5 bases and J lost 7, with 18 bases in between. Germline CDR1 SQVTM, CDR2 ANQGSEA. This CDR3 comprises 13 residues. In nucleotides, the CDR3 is TGCAGCGTTTGGCTAGCGCGGTCTTGGGAGCAGTACTTC. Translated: CSVWLARSWEQYF.

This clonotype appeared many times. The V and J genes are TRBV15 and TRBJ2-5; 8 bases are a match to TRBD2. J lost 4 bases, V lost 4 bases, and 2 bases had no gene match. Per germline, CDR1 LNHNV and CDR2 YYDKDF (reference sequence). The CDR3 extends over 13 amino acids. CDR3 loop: CATSKGLGETQYF. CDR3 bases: TGTGCCACCAGCAAGGGACTAGGAGAGACCCAGTACTTC.

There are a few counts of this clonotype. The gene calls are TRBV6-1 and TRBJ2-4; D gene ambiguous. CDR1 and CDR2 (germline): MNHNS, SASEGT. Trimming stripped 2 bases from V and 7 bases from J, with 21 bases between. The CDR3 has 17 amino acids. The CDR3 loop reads CASSESKLGSTGNIQYF. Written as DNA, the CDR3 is TGTGCCAGCAGTGAATCCAAATTGGGCTCCACCGGGAACATTCAGTACTTC.

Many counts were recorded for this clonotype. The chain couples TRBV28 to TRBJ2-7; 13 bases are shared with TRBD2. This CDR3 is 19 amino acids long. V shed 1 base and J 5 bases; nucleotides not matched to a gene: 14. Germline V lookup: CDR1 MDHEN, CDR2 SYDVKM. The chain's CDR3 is CASSLYPSLAGGPNHEQYF. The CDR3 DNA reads TGTGCCAGCAGTTTATACCCCTCACTAGCGGGAGGGCCGAACCACGAGCAGTACTTC.

CDR3 region: CASSLWGSYGYTF. CDR3 nucleotides: TGTGCCAGCAGCTTGTGGGGCAGCTATGGCTACACCTTC. The chain carries TRBV5-8 and TRBJ1-2, with D possibly being TRBD1 (5 bases). Germline V gene sequence: CDR1 SGHTS, CDR2 YDEGEE. There are 13 residues in the CDR3. Trimming took 1 base from V and 4 from J, leaving 8 bases between them.